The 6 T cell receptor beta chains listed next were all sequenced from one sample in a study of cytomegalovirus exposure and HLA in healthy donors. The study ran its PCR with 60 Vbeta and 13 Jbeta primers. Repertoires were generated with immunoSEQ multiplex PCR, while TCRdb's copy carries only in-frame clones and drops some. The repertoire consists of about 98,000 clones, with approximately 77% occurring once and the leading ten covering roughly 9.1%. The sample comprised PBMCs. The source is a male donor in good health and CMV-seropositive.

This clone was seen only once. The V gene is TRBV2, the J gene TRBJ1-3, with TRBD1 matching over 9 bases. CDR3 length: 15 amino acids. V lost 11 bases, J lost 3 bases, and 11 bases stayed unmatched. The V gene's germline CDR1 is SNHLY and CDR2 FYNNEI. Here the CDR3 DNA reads TGTGCCGTTCCGGGCTACAGGGGGCATGGAAACACCATATATTTT. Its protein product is CAVPGYRGHGNTIYF.

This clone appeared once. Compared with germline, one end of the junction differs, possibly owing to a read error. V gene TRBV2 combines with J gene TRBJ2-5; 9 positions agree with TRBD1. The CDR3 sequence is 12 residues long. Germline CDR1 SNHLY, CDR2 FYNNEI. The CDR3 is CASSGASGQGNF. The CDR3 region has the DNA TGTGCCAGCAGTGGGGCTTCCGGACAGGGGAACTTC.

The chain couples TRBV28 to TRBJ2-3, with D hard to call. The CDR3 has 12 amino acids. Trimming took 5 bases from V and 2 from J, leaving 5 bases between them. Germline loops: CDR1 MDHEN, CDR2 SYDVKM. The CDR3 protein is CASSPSTDTQYF. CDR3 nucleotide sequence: TGTGCCAGCAGTCCTTCCACAGATACGCAGTATTTT. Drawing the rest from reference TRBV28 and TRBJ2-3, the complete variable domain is DVKVTQSSRYLVKRTGEKVFLECVQDMDHENMFWYRQDPGLGLRLIYFSYDVKMKEKGDIPEGYSVSREKKERFSLILESASTNQTSMYLCASSPSTDTQYFGPGTRLTVL.

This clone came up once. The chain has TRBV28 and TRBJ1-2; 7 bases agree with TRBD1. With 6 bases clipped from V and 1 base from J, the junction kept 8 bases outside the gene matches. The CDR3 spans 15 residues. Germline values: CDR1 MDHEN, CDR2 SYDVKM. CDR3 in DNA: TGTGCCAGCAGGGGACGAGGACAGGATAACTATGGCTACACCTTC. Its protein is CASRGRGQDNYGYTF.

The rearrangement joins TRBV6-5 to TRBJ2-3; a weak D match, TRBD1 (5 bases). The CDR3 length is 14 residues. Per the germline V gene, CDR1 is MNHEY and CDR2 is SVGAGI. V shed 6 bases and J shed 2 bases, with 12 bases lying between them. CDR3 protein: CASRPTGYTDTQYF. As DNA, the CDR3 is TGTGCCAGCAGACCAACAGGTTACACAGATACGCAGTATTTT.

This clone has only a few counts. The CDR3 bases are TGTGCCTGGAGTGAGGGGGTAAATCAGCCCCAGCATTTT. This sequence encodes CAWSEGVNQPQHF. The chain carries TRBV30 and TRBJ1-5, with D perhaps matching TRBD1 (6 bases). Trimming pared 1 base from V and 4 bases from J, leaving 8 bases between. CDR3 length equals 13 residues. Germline CDR1 GTSNPN, CDR2 SVGIG (reference sequence).